The sequence of this T cell receptor (beta chain) was determined in a study of Graves' ophthalmopathy and Graves' hyperthyroidism. Study-wide findings and caveats: Appearing in blood as well were most expanded thyroid clonotypes above 0.001 frequency. The study's model predicted ophthalmopathy progression at about 71% sensitivity and approximately 72% specificity.

In germline, CDR1 is SNHLY, CDR2 FYNNEI. CDR3 size: 13 residues. V gave up 6 bases and J gave up 1 base, with 9 bases separating them. This clonotype was counted many times. Its target is unknown. CAS ≥3, NOSPECS ≥4, moderate-to-severe activity and duration under 3 months marked donors with ophthalmopathy. A diagnosis was made from clinical symptoms together with serum thyroxine, TRAb, thyroid ultrasound and orbital computed tomography. Researchers took RNA transcripts and amplified TCR beta CDR3 regions from them. RT-PCR in the first round used HTBI primers; a second-round multiplex PCR followed. MiXCR was run by TCRdb on the multiplex PCR reads, yielding one entry per CDR3 protein. This sample has hundreds of thousands of distinct CDR3 sequences, with more than 40% found just once.

This chain joins TRBV2 and TRBJ1-1; D call uncertain. The sample was peripheral blood. This TCR was recovered from an adult man with Graves' ophthalmopathy. The CDR3 reads CASRASPNTEAFF. CDR3 sequence (DNA): TGTGCCAGCAGGGCTTCTCCGAACACTGAAGCTTTCTTT.